The entry below gives a single T cell receptor beta chain sequence along with its context. No antigen is known for it. The input lacks base qualities; no much larger clone sits a single base away. Libraries were prepared through PCR. TCRdb shows the sequencer as Illumina HiSeq 4000. High-throughput sequencing was used to profile the TCR beta-chain CDR3 region of each patient. Per the source publication's procedure: A classifier to discriminate distant-metastatic papillary thyroid cancer patients was built from CDR3 differences across clinicopathological groups. Repertoire diversity was assessed with the Shannon index, and tumor-blood repertoire similarity with the Morisita-Horn index. TCRdb reprocessing: public reads trimmed at Q25 with fastp, clones called with MiXCR, in-frame beta chains kept. The V and J calls here are based on TCRdb, not the publication. Present in this sample are some 15,000 clones, less than 4.5% of which were seen just once. The ten biggest clones cover around 27% of the sample.

This entry comes from a study of metastatic and nonmetastatic thyroid tumors (TCRdb year 2020). Study-level background: The researchers compared repertoires between peripheral blood samples and tumor or nodule tissue samples from patients with malignant or benign thyroid disease. Results the study describes overall, beyond this receptor: In both blood and tumor samples, malignant tumors were reported to have significantly higher TCR beta diversity than benign nodules.

No treatment had been received by any patient before thyroid surgery. Using T-cell receptor beta sequencing, the researchers looked back retrospectively at clinical samples from patients, gathered between about 2011 and 2019. The germline ends are 19 bases apart after V is trimmed by 6 bases and J by 8 bases. CDR1 MNHNS and CDR2 SASEGT were looked up in the germline V gene. From the cysteine up to the phenylalanine, the CDR3 has a length of 14 residues. Of all the DNA, just the CDR3 is kept, 42 bases in frame from base 1. The chain couples TRBV6-1 to TRBJ1-2, with a tentative D gene TRBD1 over 5 matching bases. The receptor was isolated from a female donor with papillary thyroid cancer or a benign thyroid nodule (not recorded which). Some clones in this sample may be carry-over from other donors' samples. Sequencing was done on a sample of tumor tissue. The nucleotide sequence reads as follows: TGTGCCAGCAGGACCGGGACTCCCACGGGGGGCTACACCTTC. This is translated as CASRTGTPTGGYTF.